This TCR beta chain was identified during a study of beta chain features in type 1 diabetes. Findings of the study overall: Among patients with Type 1 diabetes, TCRB CDR3s were moderately but significantly shorter in every one of the four CD4+ subsets.

The CDR3 runs 15 residues. Germline lookup yields CDR1 SGHTA and CDR2 FQGTGA. The V and J ends lost 2 bases and 4 bases respectively, with 13 bases between them. This clone has more than one count but fewer than ten. Antigen unknown. Reverse transcription of all isolated RNA meant that expressed TCRB transcripts were sequenced. Here immunoSEQ multiplex PCR was the method, and the copy in TCRdb shows in-frame clones only, minus some. The table shows 300,000 to 400,000 clones, with 9.5% to 10% occurring only once. The chain couples TRBV7-3 to TRBJ2-3, with D maybe TRBD2 (6 bases). The source is a man younger than 40 with type 1 diabetes. The sample comprised central memory CD4+ T cells from blood. CDR3 in DNA: TGTGCCAGCAGCTTAGTAGCGGCAAAGGCAGATACGCAGTATTTT. It translates to CASSLVAAKADTQYF.